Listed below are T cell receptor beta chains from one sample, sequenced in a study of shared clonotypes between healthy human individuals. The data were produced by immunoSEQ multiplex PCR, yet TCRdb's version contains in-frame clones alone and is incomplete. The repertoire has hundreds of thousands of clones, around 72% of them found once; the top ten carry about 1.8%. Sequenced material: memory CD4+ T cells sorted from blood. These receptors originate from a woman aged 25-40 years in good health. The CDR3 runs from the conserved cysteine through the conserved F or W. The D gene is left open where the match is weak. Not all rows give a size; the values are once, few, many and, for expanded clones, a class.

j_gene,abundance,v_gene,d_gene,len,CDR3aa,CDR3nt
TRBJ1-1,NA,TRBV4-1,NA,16,CASSQGVGGWNTEAFF,TGCGCCAGCAGCCAAGGGGTGGGGGGTTGGAACACTGAAGCTTTCTTT
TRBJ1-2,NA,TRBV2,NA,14,CASSERGGNYGYTF,TGTGCCAGCAGTGAAAGGGGCGGTAACTATGGCTACACCTTC
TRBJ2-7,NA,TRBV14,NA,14,CASSNAPNNYEQYF,TGTGCCAGCAGCAACGCCCCCAACAACTACGAGCAGTACTTC
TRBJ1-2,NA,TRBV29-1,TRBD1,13,CSAYRGQNYGYTF,TGCAGCGCATACAGGGGGCAAAACTATGGCTACACCTTC
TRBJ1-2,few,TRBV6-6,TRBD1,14,CASSYADRGYGYTF,TGTGCCAGCAGTTACGCTGACAGGGGCTATGGCTACACCTTC
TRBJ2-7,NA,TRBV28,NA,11,CASSGTIEQYF,TGTGCCAGCAGTGGGACAATCGAGCAGTACTTC
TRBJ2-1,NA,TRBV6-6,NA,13,CASEGTVEGEQFF,TGTGCCAGCGAAGGGACTGTGGAGGGTGAGCAGTTCTTC
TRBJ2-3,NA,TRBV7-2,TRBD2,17,CASSPSGIWTVVNTQYF,TGTGCCAGCAGTCCTAGCGGGATTTGGACGGTCGTCAATACGCAGTATTTT
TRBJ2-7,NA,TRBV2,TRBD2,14,CATVSGRNTYEQYF,TGTGCCACTGTTAGCGGGAGAAACACTTACGAGCAGTACTTC
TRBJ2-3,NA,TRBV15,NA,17,CATSREGPGPYTDTQYF,TGTGCCACCAGCAGGGAGGGGCCGGGACCTTACACAGATACGCAGTATTTT
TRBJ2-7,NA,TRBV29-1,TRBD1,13,CSVDGQGGHEQYF,TGCAGCGTTGATGGACAGGGTGGGCACGAGCAGTACTTC
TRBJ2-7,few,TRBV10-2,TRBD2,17,CASSEPIGLAGTYEQYF,TGCGCCAGCAGTGAGCCAATCGGACTAGCGGGAACCTACGAGCAGTACTTC
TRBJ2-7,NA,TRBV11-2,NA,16,CASSWQGGPFSYEQYF,TGTGCCAGCAGCTGGCAGGGAGGCCCCTTCTCCTACGAGCAGTACTTC
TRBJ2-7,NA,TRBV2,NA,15,CASSPSSGTPYEQYF,TGTGCCAGCAGTCCCTCGTCCGGGACCCCCTACGAGCAGTACTTC
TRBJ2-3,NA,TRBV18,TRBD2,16,CASSPNSGSVTDTQYF,TGTGCCAGCTCACCAAATAGCGGGAGCGTTACAGATACGCAGTATTTT
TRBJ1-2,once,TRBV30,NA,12,CAWSVILLGYTF,TGTGCCTGGAGTGTTATACTTTTGGGCTACACCTTC
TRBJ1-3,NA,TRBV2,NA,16,CASSEQGTASGNTIYF,TGTGCCAGCAGTGAACAGGGTACGGCCTCTGGAAACACCATATATTTT
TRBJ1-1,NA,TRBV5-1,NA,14,CASSLGTANTEAFF,TGCGCCAGCAGCTTGGGGACAGCGAACACTGAAGCTTTCTTT
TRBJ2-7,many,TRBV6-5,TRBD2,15,CASRSAGTRAREQYF,TGTGCCAGCAGATCGGCCGGGACTAGGGCCCGCGAGCAGTACTTC
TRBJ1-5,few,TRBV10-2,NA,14,CASRSDSYNQPQHF,TGCGCCAGCAGGTCGGACAGCTACAATCAGCCCCAGCATTTT
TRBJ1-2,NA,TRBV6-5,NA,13,CASRDRATYGYTF,TGTGCCAGCAGGGACCGGGCAACCTATGGCTACACCTTC
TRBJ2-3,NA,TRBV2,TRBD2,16,CASNSPPGSGTDTQYF,TGTGCCAGCAACTCACCTCCAGGTAGCGGGACAGATACGCAGTATTTT
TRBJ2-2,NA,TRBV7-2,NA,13,CASSKDFGGELFF,TGTGCCAGCAGCAAGGACTTTGGCGGGGAGCTGTTTTTT
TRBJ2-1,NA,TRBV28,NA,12,CASSFSANEQFF,TGTGCCAGCAGTTTTTCAGCCAATGAGCAGTTCTTC
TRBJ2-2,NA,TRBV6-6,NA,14,CASRSGQYPGELFF,TGTGCCAGCAGATCGGGACAATATCCCGGGGAGCTGTTTTTT
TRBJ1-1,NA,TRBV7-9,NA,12,CASSFSYTEAFF,TGTGCCAGCAGCTTTAGTTACACTGAAGCTTTCTTT
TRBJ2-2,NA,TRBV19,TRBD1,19,CASSISGVRQGYITGELFF,TGTGCCAGTAGTATTAGTGGGGTGAGACAGGGATATATTACCGGGGAGCTGTTTTTT
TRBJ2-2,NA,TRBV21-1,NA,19,CASSKWGLVGQEISGELFF,TGTGCCAGCAGCAAATGGGGCCTCGTTGGACAGGAAATCTCCGGGGAGCTGTTTTTT
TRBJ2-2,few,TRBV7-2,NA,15,CASTRGGRNTGELFF,TGTGCCAGCACCCGAGGTGGGAGGAACACCGGGGAGCTGTTTTTT
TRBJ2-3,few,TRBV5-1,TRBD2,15,CASRTSGGEADTQYF,TGCGCCAGCAGGACTAGCGGGGGAGAGGCAGATACGCAGTATTTT
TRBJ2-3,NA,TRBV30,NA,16,CAWSVPAGRPTDTQYF,TGTGCCTGGAGTGTACCGGCAGGGCGACCCACAGATACGCAGTATTTT
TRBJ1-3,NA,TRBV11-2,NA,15,CASSSKGVSGNTIYF,TGTGCCAGCAGCTCTAAGGGGGTATCTGGAAACACCATATATTTT
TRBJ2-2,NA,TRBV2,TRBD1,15,CATSTGGAGTGELFF,TGTGCCACCTCGACAGGGGGCGCGGGCACCGGGGAGCTGTTTTTT
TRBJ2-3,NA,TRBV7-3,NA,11,CASSAQDTQYF,TGTGCCAGCAGCGCCCAAGATACGCAGTATTTT